This TCR beta chain was captured in a study of T-cell reconstitution after alpha-beta-depleted transplantation in children. Study-wide findings and caveats: About two months after transplant, alpha-beta T cells reportedly came from several hundred expanded graft clones.

Trimming removed 6 bases at V and 6 bases at J, with 15 bases between. This CDR3 region has 14 residues. Unique molecular identifiers were used in preparing the TCRbeta library. In TCRdb, the PCR reads were re-called with MiXCR into one record per CDR3 protein. The top ten clones hold around 24% of a sample with approximately 300,000 distinct CDR3 sequences, more than 9% of them seen once. Remarks on this clonotype: Its antigen is currently unknown.

This receptor was identified in a male patient aged 2 to 10 who had a stem cell transplant for chronic granulomatous disease, so the T cells may come from the graft donor. The sample was peripheral blood, taken 180 days after TCRalphabeta/CD19-depleted stem cell transplant. The chain uses TRBV12-3 or TRBV12-4 and TRBJ2-1; D might be TRBD2 (6 bases). This CDR3 reads CASSPGLDTNEQFF. The CDR3 DNA sequence: TGTGCCAGCAGCCCGGGACTCGATACCAATGAGCAGTTCTTC.